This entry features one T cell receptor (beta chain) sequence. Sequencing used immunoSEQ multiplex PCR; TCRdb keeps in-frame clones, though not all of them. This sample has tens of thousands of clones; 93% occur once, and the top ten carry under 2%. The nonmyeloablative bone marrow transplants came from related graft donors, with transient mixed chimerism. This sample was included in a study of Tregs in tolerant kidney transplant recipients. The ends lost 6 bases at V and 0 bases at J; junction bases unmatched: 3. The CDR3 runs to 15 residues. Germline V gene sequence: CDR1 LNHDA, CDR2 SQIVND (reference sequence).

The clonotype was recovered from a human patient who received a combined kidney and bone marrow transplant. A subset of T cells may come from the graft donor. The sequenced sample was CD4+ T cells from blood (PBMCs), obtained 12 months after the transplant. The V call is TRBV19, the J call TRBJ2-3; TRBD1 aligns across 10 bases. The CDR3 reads CASRDRGKSTDTQYF. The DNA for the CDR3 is TGTGCCAGTAGGGACAGGGGGAAAAGCACAGATACGCAGTATTTT.